These T cell receptor beta chains were read from a single sample in a study of vaccination and CD4 T cells after COVID-19. Their antigen targets remain unknown. TCRdb used MiXCR to reprocess the PCR reads, holding one entry per CDR3 protein. The sample lists fewer than 15,000 distinct CDR3 sequences, about three quarters occurring once. Sequencing used CD4+ T cells from blood, cultured in vitro. These receptors all stem from a human donor who had recovered from COVID-19. Each CDR3 is given with its conserved first and last residue. D genes are given only for firm matches. Clone sizes are given selectively: once, few, many, or a class where the clone is expanded.

cdr3_nt	cdr3_aa	clone_size	j_call	v_call	d_call
TGTGCCAGCATGGGACAGAGGCTCTATAGCAATCAGCCCCAGCATTTT	CASMGQRLYSNQPQHF	-	TRBJ1-5	TRBV12-3/TRBV12-4	TRBD1
TGTGCCAGCAGCCAGAACTCCGGGTTGAACACTGAAGCTTTCTTT	CASSQNSGLNTEAFF	-	TRBJ1-1	TRBV27	-
TGTGCCAGCAGTCGCCGAGGGAAGAGCTCTGGAAACACCATATATTTT	CASSRRGKSSGNTIYF	-	TRBJ1-3	TRBV12-3/TRBV12-4	-
TGTGCCAGCAGTTTAGCCGGGACTACGGCAGATACGCAGTATTTT	CASSLAGTTADTQYF	-	TRBJ2-3	TRBV28	TRBD2
TGCGCCAGCAGCTTGTCACTAGCCACAGGCGAGCAGTTCTTC	CASSLSLATGEQFF	-	TRBJ2-1	TRBV5-1	-
TGTGCCAGCAGTGAACCGGGACAAGCCCTCTATGGCTACACCTTC	CASSEPGQALYGYTF	-	TRBJ1-2	TRBV25-1	-
TGTGCCAGCAGTTTGCGGGGACAGGGGGCGGGCTATGGCTACACCTTC	CASSLRGQGAGYGYTF	-	TRBJ1-2	TRBV28	TRBD1
TGCAGTGCTAGGAGGGGGGAAAGAAATCAGCCCCAGCATTTT	CSARRGERNQPQHF	-	TRBJ1-5	TRBV20-1	-
TGCAGTGCTAGAGAGGGAGGGAGTAATCAGCCCCAGCATTTT	CSAREGGSNQPQHF	-	TRBJ1-5	TRBV20-1	-
TGTGCCAGCAGTCACCCGGGACTAGCGGAGGGGAGGCCCCAGTACTTC	CASSHPGLAEGRPQYF	-	TRBJ2-5	TRBV6-1	TRBD2
TGTGCCAGCAGAACAGTCCCGGGGGGTTATCGGGAGCAGTACTTC	CASRTVPGGYREQYF	-	TRBJ2-7	TRBV27	TRBD2
TGCAGTGCCCCGACACTAGCGGGAGAGGAGTCCTACGAGCAGTACTTC	CSAPTLAGEESYEQYF	-	TRBJ2-7	TRBV20-1	TRBD2
TGCAGTGCCAGGGCCTCTGCGGGAGGCCCCCCCTACGAGCAGTACTTC	CSARASAGGPPYEQYF	-	TRBJ2-7	TRBV20-1	TRBD2
TGTGCCAGCAGCGTTGATCGATCTTCACCCCTCCACTTT	CASSVDRSSPLHF	-	TRBJ1-6	TRBV7-6	-
TGTGCCAGCAGCTTACGGTGGTCGAGCTCCTACGAGCAGTACTTC	CASSLRWSSSYEQYF	once	TRBJ2-7	TRBV11-2	-
TGTGCCAGCAGCCCCCCGGGACGCTCCGGAAACACCATATATTTT	CASSPPGRSGNTIYF	-	TRBJ1-3	TRBV28	-
TGTGCCAGCACCTTGAATCCGGGGACTGGAAACACCATATATTTT	CASTLNPGTGNTIYF	-	TRBJ1-3	TRBV6-1	-
TGTGCCAGCAGCCGGGCGGGGGCGGGACAGCCCCAGCATTTT	CASSRAGAGQPQHF	-	TRBJ1-5	TRBV11-2	-
TGCGCCAGCAGCGGACAGAGTAATTCACCCCTCCACTTT	CASSGQSNSPLHF	-	TRBJ1-6	TRBV5-1	-
TGTGCCAGCAGCCAACAGACAGGACCGAATCAGCCCCAGCATTTT	CASSQQTGPNQPQHF	-	TRBJ1-5	TRBV6-4	-
TGTGCCAGCAGCCCCCTCAGTTACAATGAGCAGTTCTTC	CASSPLSYNEQFF	-	TRBJ2-1	TRBV7-9	-
TGCAGTGCCCCCCCGGGACAGGGGGACTATGGCTACACCTTC	CSAPPGQGDYGYTF	-	TRBJ1-2	TRBV20-1	TRBD1
TGTGCCAGTAGTATCCCGGGCAGTAGCTCCTACGAGCAGTACTTC	CASSIPGSSSYEQYF	few	TRBJ2-7	TRBV19	-
TGTGCCAGCAGCTGGACAGGGGGCGCCTCACCCCTCCACTTT	CASSWTGGASPLHF	-	TRBJ1-6	TRBV11-2	TRBD1
TGTGCCAGCGCACGGGGTGGGAACTATGGCTACACCTTC	CASARGGNYGYTF	-	TRBJ1-2	TRBV6-2/TRBV6-3	-
TGTGCCAGCAGTTACGTGGGGGAGCTGTTTTTT	CASSYVGELFF	-	TRBJ2-2	TRBV6-2/TRBV6-3	-
TGTGCCAGCAGTGTAGGGACTAGCGGGAGTTCGGGGGAGACCCAGTACTTC	CASSVGTSGSSGETQYF	-	TRBJ2-5	TRBV6-2/TRBV6-3	TRBD2
TGTGCCAGCAGTGAAAGGACGGGAGGCCTGGATACGCAGTATTTT	CASSERTGGLDTQYF	-	TRBJ2-3	TRBV6-1	TRBD2
TGTGCCAGCAGCCTACCCCCCCGGAAGGGGGCCACTGAAGCTTTCTTT	CASSLPPRKGATEAFF	-	TRBJ1-1	TRBV6-2/TRBV6-3	TRBD1
TGTGCCAGTCGGACTCAATATAATTCACCCCTCCACTTT	CASRTQYNSPLHF	-	TRBJ1-6	TRBV6-1	-
TGTGCCAGTAGTACCCGGGTCACCAATCAGCCCCAGCATTTT	CASSTRVTNQPQHF	-	TRBJ1-5	TRBV19	-
TGTGCCAGCACCAGAAAACCCCAGGCTAGCACAGATACGCAGTATTTT	CASTRKPQASTDTQYF	-	TRBJ2-3	TRBV27	-
TGCAGTGCTAGAGATGGGACGGTACAAGAGACCCAGTACTTC	CSARDGTVQETQYF	-	TRBJ2-5	TRBV20-1	-
TGTGCCAGCAGCCCGCGCGAGGGTACGCAGTATTTT	CASSPREGTQYF	-	TRBJ2-3	TRBV7-2	-
TGTGCCAGCAGCCCACGTTCCGGAGATACGCAGTATTTT	CASSPRSGDTQYF	-	TRBJ2-3	TRBV7-9	-
TGTGCCAGCAGGGGGGCAGCCTCGGGCAATCAGCCCCAGCATTTT	CASRGAASGNQPQHF	-	TRBJ1-5	TRBV28	-
TGTGCCACCAGTGATCAGGGGTACGATCAGCCCCAGCATTTT	CATSDQGYDQPQHF	-	TRBJ1-5	TRBV24-1	-
TGTGCCAGCAGTGAAGCGTTCAAAGGTCCTTATCAAGCTTTCTTT	CASSEAFKGPYQAFF	-	TRBJ1-1	TRBV6-1	-
TGTGCCAGCAGCCAAGTAGTAGGGGGTGCAACTGAAGCTTTCTTT	CASSQVVGGATEAFF	-	TRBJ1-1	TRBV3-1	-
TGTGCCAGCAGTTCCGGGACAGGGTTCGAGACCCAGTACTTC	CASSSGTGFETQYF	-	TRBJ2-5	TRBV27	TRBD1
TGCGCCAGCTCGCGTCAACGGACCAATTCACCCCTCCACTTT	CASSRQRTNSPLHF	-	TRBJ1-6	TRBV10-1	-
TGTGCCAGCAGTCCGGGACAGGGGGCCTACGAGCAGTACTTC	CASSPGQGAYEQYF	-	TRBJ2-7	TRBV2	TRBD1
TGTGCCAGCAGCTCGAACCTGGGGGGCCTCACTGAAGCTTTCTTT	CASSSNLGGLTEAFF	-	TRBJ1-1	TRBV7-6	-
TGTGCCAGCAGTCCCGGACAGGGGGCGAACTATGGCTACACCTTC	CASSPGQGANYGYTF	-	TRBJ1-2	TRBV12-3/TRBV12-4	TRBD1
TGCAGTGCTAGGTCCCGGGGGGGGAGTCAGCCCCAGCATTTT	CSARSRGGSQPQHF	few	TRBJ1-5	TRBV20-1	-
TGTGCCAGCAGTCCACAGGGGAAATATAGCAATCAGCCCCAGCATTTT	CASSPQGKYSNQPQHF	-	TRBJ1-5	TRBV28	TRBD1
TGTGCCAGCAGCTTAAGGGGGGGCAGGGGTAGTTCACCCCTCCACTTT	CASSLRGGRGSSPLHF	-	TRBJ1-6	TRBV7-3	-
TGTGCCAGCAGCTTTACTTCGACAATCGAACAAGCTAACTATGGCTACACCTTC	CASSFTSTIEQANYGYTF	large	TRBJ1-2	TRBV7-2	-
TGTGCCAGCAGTTTCTCCCCTGGGGCCAACGTCCTGACTTTC	CASSFSPGANVLTF	-	TRBJ2-6	TRBV12-3/TRBV12-4	-
TGTGCCAGCAGTGCCACACAGGGGGTCCGGGAGACCCAGTACTTC	CASSATQGVRETQYF	-	TRBJ2-5	TRBV28	TRBD1
TGTGCCAGCAGCGGGTCCGGGACTAGCGGGAGCACCCAGTACTTC	CASSGSGTSGSTQYF	-	TRBJ2-5	TRBV7-2	TRBD2
TGTGCCAGCAGCTTAATAGCGGGAACCTACAATGAGCAGTTCTTC	CASSLIAGTYNEQFF	-	TRBJ2-1	TRBV7-2	TRBD2
TGCGCCAGCAGCCAAGGCGAACAGGGGTCTGGAAACACCATATATTTT	CASSQGEQGSGNTIYF	few	TRBJ1-3	TRBV4-3	TRBD1
TGCAGTGCTGCTCACCCCAATTACGAGCAGTACTTC	CSAAHPNYEQYF	once	TRBJ2-7	TRBV20-1	-
TGCAGCGCACCACAAGTCGATGAAAAACTGTTTTTT	CSAPQVDEKLFF	-	TRBJ1-4	TRBV20-1	-